Shown below are 24 T cell receptor beta chains from a single sample sequenced in a study of PD-L1 blockade in urothelial cancer. Profiled with immunoSEQ multiplex PCR; TCRdb holds only in-frame clones, not every one. The repertoire includes 60,000 to 85,000 clones, roughly 87% of them detected once, and more than 5.5% sits in the top ten. This specimen was PBMCs, taken around atezolizumab (anti-PD-L1) treatment. These receptors all stem from a woman in her seventies with urothelial cancer.

The chain combines TRBV28 with TRBJ2-1; TRBD2 matches at 8 bases. CDR1 is MDHEN and CDR2 is SYDVKM in the germline V gene. This CDR3 has 15 amino acids. V dropped 6 bases and J dropped 6; count of bases not matched to a gene: 10. This CDR3 is CASRSPGLGVNEQFF. The CDR3 DNA sequence: TGTGCCAGCAGAAGTCCGGGACTAGGGGTCAATGAGCAGTTCTTC.

The CDR3: CASSGLTNTGELFF. CDR3 nucleotides: TGCGCCAGCAGCGGACTTACGAACACCGGGGAGCTGTTTTTT. The chain employs TRBV5-1 and TRBJ2-2; possibly TRBD2 for D (5 bases). V lost 4 bases to trimming and J lost 0 bases, with 7 bases between them. The CDR3 loop spans 14 amino acids. Germline values: CDR1 SGHRS, CDR2 YFSETQ.

Note on this clone: At one of its ends the junction is not consistent with the germline gene, which may arise from a read error. The V gene is TRBV15, the J gene TRBJ2-7, with 16 bases aligning to TRBD2. CDR3 length: 15 residues. Per the germline V gene, CDR1 is LNHNV and CDR2 is YYDKDF (reference sequence). The chain's CDR3 is CATSRDLGLAGGLHF. CDR3 DNA: TGTGCCACCAGCAGAGATCTGGGACTAGCGGGGGGGCTACACTTC.

Remarks on this clone: One end of the junction varies from germline; a read error may be responsible. J is TRBJ2-7 and V is TRBV7-9; weak D call: TRBD1 (6 bases). This CDR3 spans 12 amino acids. The germline V gene has CDR1 SEHNR and CDR2 FQNEAQ (reference sequence). The CDR3 sequence is CASRLGQGEQYF. As DNA, the CDR3 is TGTGCCAGCAGATTAGGCCAGGGGGAGCAGTACTTC.

This chain links TRBV7-3 with TRBJ2-2, with 7 bases lining up with TRBD1. The germline gives CDR1 SGHTA, CDR2 FQGTGA. The trim removed 0 bases at V and 4 bases at J, leaving 2 bases unmatched. This CDR3 is built from 15 residues. CDR3 residues: CASSLTTGPTGELFF. In DNA form, the CDR3 reads TGTGCCAGCAGCTTAACGACAGGGCCCACCGGGGAGCTGTTTTTT.

This chain uses TRBV11-1 with TRBJ2-1, with 11 bases fitting TRBD2. The CDR3 has 16 amino acids. Germline CDR1 is SGHAT and CDR2 is FQDESV (reference sequence). V lost 5 bases to trimming and J lost 4 bases; unmatched junction nucleotides: 7. The CDR3: CASSPLTSGVYNEQFF. For the CDR3, the DNA is TGTGCCAGCAGCCCCTTGACTAGCGGGGTTTACAATGAGCAGTTCTTC. Full variable domain (outside the CDR3, taken from reference TRBV11-1 and TRBJ2-1): EAEVAQSPRYKITEKSQAVAFWCDPISGHATLYWYRQILGQGPELLVQFQDESVVDDSQLPKDRFSAERLKGVDSTLKIQPAELGDSAMYLCASSPLTSGVYNEQFFGPGTRLTVL.

The V gene is TRBV27, the J gene TRBJ1-1; 9 bases map to TRBD1. From germline, CDR1 is MNHEY and CDR2 SMNVEV (reference sequence). The CDR3 sequence is 15 residues long. Losses at the gene ends were 5 bases for V and 7 bases for J; bases not matched to a gene: 11. This chain's CDR3 is CASSRPGTGLVEAFF. DNA of the CDR3: TGTGCCAGCAGTCGGCCCGGGACAGGGTTGGTTGAAGCTTTCTTT.

The chain combines TRBV29-1 with TRBJ1-5, with 12 bases that match TRBD1. After removal of 7 bases from V and 5 bases from J, the junction contained 6 bases not matched to a gene. This CDR3 is 14 amino acids long. Germline V gives CDR1 SQVTM, CDR2 ANQGSEA. CDR3 loop: CSATGTGGDQPQHF. The DNA of the CDR3 is TGCAGCGCAACCGGGACAGGGGGCGATCAGCCCCAGCATTTT.

The CDR3 nucleotides are TGTGCCAGCAGCAGGGACAGGGCGAACACTGAAGCTTTCTTT. Residues: CASSRDRANTEAFF. The gene calls are TRBV5-4 and TRBJ1-1; 9 nucleotides agree with TRBD1. The CDR3 runs to 14 residues. V shed 4 bases and J 1 base; nucleotides not matched to a gene: 2. Germline-derived CDR1 and CDR2 are SGHNT and YYREEE (reference sequence).

The genes are TRBV19 and TRBJ1-5; TRBD1 aligns across 8 bases. The germline CDR1 and CDR2 sequences are LNHDA and SQIVND (reference sequence). The CDR3 loop spans 15 amino acids. V was pared by 4 bases and J by 3 bases, with 5 bases of the junction left unmatched. This CDR3 reads CASSTQGADNQPQHF. Here the CDR3 DNA reads TGTGCCAGTAGTACTCAGGGGGCCGACAATCAGCCCCAGCATTTT. Full variable domain (remainder filled in from reference TRBV19 and TRBJ1-5): DGGITQSPKYLFRKEGQNVTLSCEQNLNHDAMYWYRQDPGQGLRLIYYSQIVNDFQKGDIAEGYSVSREKKESFPLTVTSAQKNPTAFYLCASSTQGADNQPQHFGDGTRLSIL.

This chain joins TRBV9 and TRBJ1-1; D gene uncertain. Trimming shortened V by 1 base and J by 5 bases, and 9 bases separated the two germline ends. This CDR3 is built from 13 residues. From germline, CDR1 is SGDLS and CDR2 YYNGEE. The CDR3 sequence is CASSVSGRTEAFF. CDR3 DNA: TGTGCCAGCAGCGTATCTGGGCGAACTGAAGCTTTCTTT. Variable domain in full (rest from reference TRBV9 and TRBJ1-1): DSGVTQTPKHLITATGQRVTLRCSPRSGDLSVYWYQQSLDQGLQFLIQYYNGEERAKGNILERFSAQQFPDLHSELNLSSLELGDSALYFCASSVSGRTEAFFGQGTRLTVV.

V gene TRBV7-7 combines with J gene TRBJ2-5, with D unresolved. Germline loops: CDR1 SSHAT, CDR2 FNYEAQ (reference sequence). The CDR3 runs to 12 residues. Deletions cut 5 bases from V and 1 base from J, with 5 bases between. The CDR3 sequence: CASSAGQETQYF. For the CDR3, the DNA is TGTGCCAGCAGCGCAGGCCAAGAGACCCAGTACTTC.

The CDR3 DNA reads TGTGCCAGCAGTTTAGGGCACCTTACCGGGGAGCTGTTTTTT. Residues: CASSLGHLTGELFF. This chain connects TRBV27 to TRBJ2-2; D gene uncertain. Germline CDR1 and CDR2: MNHEY and SMNVEV (reference sequence). CDR3 length equals 14 residues. Trimming stripped 2 bases from V and 5 bases from J, with 9 bases between.

This clone was seen just once. The chain employs TRBV7-8 and TRBJ1-2, with TRBD1 matching 7 bases. The length of the CDR3 is 15 residues. V trimming: 5 bases; J trimming: 7 bases; junction bases outside the gene matches: 13. The germline V gene has CDR1 SGHVS and CDR2 FQNEAQ. CDR3 sequence reads: CASSPPGQRGSGYTF. CDR3 in DNA: TGTGCCAGCAGCCCCCCGGGACAGCGAGGGTCTGGCTACACCTTC.

This clone was found once. This sequence joins TRBV7-2 and TRBJ1-2; D may be TRBD1 (5 bases). Germline V CDR1 and CDR2: SGHTA, FQGNSA. V dropped 3 bases and J dropped 3 bases, with 8 bases sitting between them. The CDR3 runs 13 residues. The CDR3 DNA follows: TGTGCCAGCAGCTTGGGAGGGGACTATGGCTACACCTTC. Amino acid sequence: CASSLGGDYGYTF.

V and J are TRBV4-1 and TRBJ2-1, with D perhaps TRBD2 (7 bases). V gave up 1 base and J gave up 7 bases, with 11 bases separating them. Germline CDR1 is MGHRA and CDR2 is YSYEKL. This CDR3 is built from 14 residues. CDR3 protein: CASSQAGRGNEQFF. The CDR3 DNA is TGCGCCAGCAGCCAAGCGGGGAGGGGGAATGAGCAGTTCTTC.

The V and J genes are TRBV28 and TRBJ2-7; D is ambiguous. V was shortened by 3 bases and J by 0 bases, with 21 bases between the two germline ends. This CDR3 comprises 18 residues. Germline CDR1 is MDHEN and CDR2 is SYDVKM. CDR3 protein: CASSFSQPRLLVSYEQYF. Here the CDR3 DNA reads TGTGCCAGCAGTTTTTCCCAGCCCCGACTGCTCGTCTCCTACGAGCAGTACTTC.

This chain joins TRBV4-1 and TRBJ2-1, with TRBD1 matching 9 bases. Germline CDR1 reads MGHRA; CDR2 reads YSYEKL. V lost 4 bases and J lost 2; bases outside the gene matches: 3. This CDR3 spans 15 amino acids. CDR3 in amino acids: CASSPRTGAYNEQFF. The CDR3 DNA follows: TGCGCCAGCAGCCCCCGGACAGGGGCCTACAATGAGCAGTTCTTC.

V and J are TRBV21-1 and TRBJ1-2. TRBV21-1 is a pseudogene locus. The CDR3 extends over 17 amino acids. The CDR3, as DNA: TGTGCCAGCAGCAAAGAAGGGAGGCAGGGTAGAAGGTATGGCTACACCTTC. Translation: CASSKEGRQGRRYGYTF.

The V call is TRBV9, the J call TRBJ2-3, with a weak D call TRBD2 (6 bases). Germline lookup yields CDR1 SGDLS and CDR2 YYNGEE. CDR3 length equals 12 residues. V dropped 4 bases and J dropped 9 bases, with 12 bases sitting between them. In DNA, the CDR3 is TGTGCCAGCAGCCAGGAGGGTGACACGCAGTATTTT. Translation: CASSQEGDTQYF.

V is TRBV11-2 and J is TRBJ2-5, with 10 positions matching TRBD2. Germline trimming cut 5 bases from V and 4 bases from J; bases unmatched to any gene: 7. The CDR3 sequence is 15 residues long. Germline V gives CDR1 SGHAT, CDR2 FQNNGV. CDR3 amino acids: CASSIQRGGLETQYF. The CDR3 bases are TGTGCCAGCAGCATCCAGCGGGGGGGCCTAGAGACCCAGTACTTC.

A few counts support this clone. The chain uses TRBV29-1 and TRBJ1-1, with D perhaps TRBD1 (5 bases). Germline CDR1 is SQVTM and CDR2 is ANQGSEA. The germline V and J ends were trimmed by 6 bases and 5 bases, with 13 bases remaining between them. The CDR3 length is 12 residues. The CDR3 nucleotides read TGCAGCGTAGGGCAGGGAGGAACTGAAGCTTTCTTT. This translates into CSVGQGGTEAFF. Full variable domain (outside the CDR3, taken from reference TRBV29-1 and TRBJ1-1): SAVISQKPSRDICQRGTSLTIQCQVDSQVTMMFWYRQQPGQSLTLIATANQGSEATYESGFVIDKFPISRPNLTFSTLTVSNMSPEDSSIYLCSVGQGGTEAFFGQGTRLTVV.

The CDR3 nucleotides read TGTGCCAGTAGTATAGAAACCGGCGGGGATACTGGCTACACCTTC. It yields the protein CASSIETGGDTGYTF. The gene calls are TRBV19 and TRBJ1-2; D ambiguous. The CDR3 extends over 15 amino acids. The V and J ends lost 0 bases and 7 bases respectively, with 15 bases between them. Germline assignment: CDR1 LNHDA and CDR2 SQIVND (reference sequence).

This clone was found once. The chain joins TRBV5-6 to TRBJ2-7, with no clear D. Germline CDR1 and CDR2: SGHDT and YYEEEE. The ends were cut back, 3 bases at V and 3 bases at J, with 13 bases in the middle. The length of the CDR3 is 14 residues. The DNA of the CDR3 is TGTGCCAGCAGCTCGCCAACAAGAATCTACGAGCAGTACTTC. Translation gives CASSSPTRIYEQYF.